Described below is a single T cell receptor (beta chain) sequence and its context. CDR1 ENHRY and CDR2 SYGVKD come from the germline V gene. V was trimmed by 0 bases and J by 7 bases, leaving 4 bases between them. There are 12 residues in the CDR3. This record belongs to a study of OX40 agonist ivuxolimab in advanced cancers. Study-wide context: Dose-escalation patients' cancers were hepatocellular carcinoma, melanoma, renal cell or head and neck cancer.

Profiling relied on immunoSEQ multiplex PCR, and the TCRdb table lists in-frame clones only, not all of them. There are roughly 50,000 clones in the sample; around 90% occur only once, and under 2.5% lies in the top ten. The chain joins TRBV10-3 to TRBJ2-1; D unresolved. Sequencing used CD4+ or CD8+ T cells sorted from blood, obtained in a trial of the OX40 agonist ivuxolimab. This sequence originates from an adult with an advanced solid tumor such as melanoma, head and neck, liver or kidney cancer. DNA for the CDR3: TGTGCCATCAGTGAGTCCAGAAATGAGCAGTTCTTC. Translated, it gives CAISESRNEQFF.